A selection of T cell receptor beta chains follows, all from one sample in a study of blood T cells in healthy people across ages. TCRdb analysed the 5' RACE reads with MiXCR anew, one entry per CDR3 protein. Here the sample spans about 280,000 distinct CDR3 sequences, about 25% being singletons. Sequenced material: blood. The source of these receptors is a woman aged 70-85 years in good health. Both conserved end residues are part of each CDR3. Each record gives: V gene, clone size, J gene, D gene, CDR3 protein, CDR3 DNA. The D gene is left open where the match is weak. A clone size is listed for some rows: how often the clone was seen (once, few, many), or a class if it is expanded.

TRBV20-1	few	TRBJ2-7	TRBD2	CSARVSGNLYEQYF	TGCAGTGCTAGGGTTAGCGGGAACCTGTACGAGCAGTACTTC
TRBV9	-	TRBJ1-1	-	CASSVGINTEAFF	TGTGCCAGCAGCGTAGGAATAAACACTGAAGCTTTCTTT
TRBV7-3	-	TRBJ2-3	-	CASSLIGSTDTQYF	TGTGCCAGCAGCTTAATCGGCAGCACAGATACGCAGTATTTT
TRBV7-9	few	TRBJ2-2	TRBD1	CASSLMGQYTGELFF	TGTGCCAGCAGCTTAATGGGACAGTACACCGGGGAGCTGTTTTTT
TRBV20-1	-	TRBJ2-7	-	CSAPRGYEQYF	TGCAGTGCCCCACGCGGTTACGAGCAGTACTTC
TRBV9	few	TRBJ2-1	TRBD1	CASSVGLGTGGNGRGNEQFF	TGTGCCAGCAGCGTAGGGCTAGGGACAGGGGGGAACGGGAGAGGGAATGAGCAGTTCTTC
TRBV5-1	-	TRBJ1-1	-	CASSLWTGDTEAFF	TGCGCCAGCAGCTTGTGGACTGGGGACACTGAAGCTTTCTTT
TRBV28	few	TRBJ2-7	TRBD2	CASSPRTSGRIRQYF	TGTGCCAGCAGTCCGAGGACTAGCGGGAGGATCCGGCAGTACTTC
TRBV5-6	-	TRBJ1-5	-	CASSLGRRNQPQHF	TGTGCCAGCAGCTTAGGCAGGCGCAATCAGCCCCAGCATTTT
TRBV7-2	-	TRBJ1-1	TRBD1	CASSLLAGQGTEAFF	TGTGCCAGCAGCCTCCTAGCGGGACAGGGGACTGAAGCTTTCTTT
TRBV7-6	many	TRBJ2-3	TRBD2	CASSSELAGFTDTQYF	TGTGCCAGCAGCTCCGAACTAGCGGGGTTCACAGATACGCAGTATTTT
TRBV29-1	few	TRBJ2-7	TRBD2	CSVEGLAGGPPSYEQYF	TGCAGCGTTGAGGGACTAGCGGGAGGGCCCCCCTCCTACGAGCAGTACTTC
TRBV7-6	-	TRBJ1-6	-	CASSLGLQGFSPLHF	TGTGCCAGCAGCTTAGGTCTGCAGGGCTTTTCACCCCTCCACTTT
TRBV29-1	many	TRBJ1-2	-	CSVDTAGIYGYTF	TGCAGCGTTGACACGGCGGGGATCTATGGCTACACCTTC
TRBV7-9	-	TRBJ2-1	TRBD1	CASSTAKGQGTYNEQFF	TGTGCCAGCAGCACCGCGAAGGGACAGGGAACCTACAATGAGCAGTTCTTC
TRBV20-1	few	TRBJ1-4	-	CSAGSLLTTNEKLFF	TGCAGTGCTGGTAGCCTCCTTACAACTAATGAAAAACTGTTTTTT
TRBV6-1	-	TRBJ1-3	-	CASSELADTIYF	TGTGCCAGCAGTGAATTAGCGGACACCATATATTTT
TRBV18	-	TRBJ1-3	-	CASSSEGHSGNTIYF	TGTGCCAGCTCATCAGAGGGGCACTCTGGAAACACCATATATTTT
TRBV2	-	TRBJ1-1	TRBD1	CASRGGDRKNTEASF	TGTGCCAGCAGGGGGGGGGACAGGAAGAACACTGAAGCTTCCTTT
TRBV6-2/TRBV6-3	-	TRBJ2-7	-	CASSSPPYEQYF	TGTGCCAGCAGTTCACCCCCTTACGAGCAGTACTTC
TRBV12-3/TRBV12-4	-	TRBJ2-7	-	CASSLKRAGEQYF	TGTGCCAGCAGCCTCAAAAGGGCGGGAGAGCAGTACTTC
TRBV7-8	few	TRBJ2-1	TRBD1	CASSLGQEQFF	TGTGCCAGCAGCCTGGGACAGGAGCAGTTCTTC
TRBV5-1	few	TRBJ2-3	-	CASVWGDTQYF	TGCGCCAGCGTCTGGGGAGATACGCAGTATTTT
TRBV20-1	-	TRBJ2-1	-	CSARDDVGKGNVQFF	TGCAGTGCTAGAGATGACGTCGGGAAGGGCAATGTGCAGTTCTTC
TRBV7-2	-	TRBJ2-7	-	CASSTLRGSEQYF	TGTGCCAGCAGCACGCTTCGAGGTAGCGAGCAGTACTTC
TRBV9	few	TRBJ2-1	-	CASSFGTYNEQFF	TGTGCCAGCAGCTTCGGGACCTACAATGAGCAGTTCTTC
TRBV3-1	-	TRBJ1-1	-	CASSPWGGNTEAFF	TGTGCCAGCAGCCCCTGGGGAGGGAACACTGAAGCTTTCTTT
TRBV7-2	-	TRBJ1-1	-	CASSSPDSSWDTEAFF	TGTGCCAGCAGCTCTCCCGACAGTAGTTGGGACACTGAAGCTTTCTTT
TRBV7-2	-	TRBJ2-2	TRBD1	CASSLAEGTGSLFF	TGTGCCAGCAGCTTAGCGGAGGGGACAGGTTCGCTGTTTTTT
TRBV29-1	-	TRBJ2-5	-	CSVVQGPQETQYF	TGCAGCGTTGTACAGGGACCCCAAGAGACCCAGTACTTC
TRBV2	-	TRBJ2-5	TRBD1	CASSGQGMEETQYF	TGTGCCAGCAGTGGACAGGGTATGGAAGAGACCCAGTACTTC
TRBV4-1	few	TRBJ1-5	-	CASSQDEDVGVSQPRHF	TGCGCCAGCAGCCAAGATGAGGACGTCGGAGTGAGTCAGCCCCGGCATTTT
TRBV20-1	few	TRBJ2-7	TRBD1	CSAPGQGSNEQYF	TGCAGTGCCCCGGGACAGGGGTCCAACGAGCAGTACTTC
TRBV21-1	-	TRBJ2-7	-	CASSKDTDTAYEQYF	TGTGCCAGCAGCAAAGATACGGACACAGCCTACGAGCAGTACTTC
TRBV7-2	few	TRBJ2-7	TRBD2	CASSLTSGWDEQYF	TGTGCCAGCAGCTTGACTAGCGGGTGGGACGAGCAGTACTTC
TRBV7-2	-	TRBJ2-7	-	CASSLAGTGAIYEQYF	TGTGCCAGCAGCCTAGCGGGGACAGGAGCTATCTACGAGCAGTACTTC
TRBV9	few	TRBJ1-1	-	CASSVTGGDFTTEAFF	TGTGCCAGCAGCGTAACCGGGGGAGACTTTACCACTGAAGCTTTCTTT
TRBV20-1	-	TRBJ1-1	-	CRTRGLNTEAFF	TGCAGGACTCGTGGGCTGAACACTGAAGCTTTCTTT